This T cell receptor (beta chain) is drawn from a study of long-term antiretroviral therapy in people with HIV. Broader study findings: Specimens of blood were obtained during about 2003 to 2018, possibly under older ART regimens.

Looked up from germline, CDR1 is KGHSH and CDR2 is LQKENI. The V and J ends lost 0 bases and 8 bases respectively, with 5 bases between them. The CDR3 sequence is 12 residues long. The assay used was immunoSEQ (version v3.0), run at survey level. TCRdb keeps only in-frame clones here, not all; method: immunoSEQ multiplex PCR. Seen here are tens of thousands of clones, 76% observed once, and the top ten hold approximately 11%. The table lists this clone with a few counts. The antigen remains undetermined. The input for sequencing was unsorted PBMCs, taken 1.1 years before starting antiretroviral therapy. The chain uses TRBV18 and TRBJ1-5, with D hard to call. The TCR was taken from a woman in her 40s with HIV. The CDR3 coding sequence is TGTGCCAGCTCACCACCGGGAGAGCCCCAGCATTTT. It encodes CASSPPGEPQHF.